This T cell receptor (beta chain) came from a study of post-analysis software for immune sequencing data. Study observations and caveats: Compared with controls, patients had more of roughly five TRBV segments, including TRBV5-6, TRBV5-1 and TRBV20-1.

Points on this clonotype: Antigen unknown.

Carried by the TCR beta cDNA libraries were unique molecular identifiers. TCRdb fed the PCR reads into MiXCR, producing one record per CDR3 protein. The sample records hundreds of thousands of distinct CDR3 sequences, 55% to 60% being singletons. The ends were cut back, 6 bases at V and 9 bases at J, with 19 bases in the middle. The CDR3 length is 14 residues. CDR1 and CDR2 (germline): SGHRS, YFSETQ. The sequence came from a girl aged 2 to 9 with multiple sclerosis. The source material was blood. The chain couples TRBV5-1 to TRBJ2-4, with a tentative D call TRBD2 (6 bases). In DNA, the CDR3 is TGCGCCAGCAACACTGCCCCCGGCGGGACCATTCAGTACTTC. It specifies CASNTAPGGTIQYF.